The T cell receptor (beta chain) described here comes from a study of shared clonotypes between healthy human individuals. Overall study: There were three CD4 naive, three CD4 memory, two CD8 naive and one CD8 memory plates per donor.

Data came from immunoSEQ multiplex PCR; TCRdb stores just in-frame clones and leaves some out. The data hold about 1.5 million clones, with 95% to 99% observed a single time. Both subsets, CD45RA+ naive and CD45RA-negative memory, were split from the CD4+ cells. About this clone itself: The target antigen is unknown.

Study-level findings and limits: Among donors, sharing of clonotypes was expected to be affected by sequencing depth. When compared with the clonotypes that were shared by all four sorted-subset donors, the non-shared clonotypes turned out to have lower generation probabilities.

The TCR comes from a man aged 25 to 40 in good health. Sequencing used naive CD4+ T cells sorted from blood. Subset meaning: CD45RA+ positively selected.

CDR3 in amino acids: CASSSDRAQPQHF. The CDR3 region has the DNA TGTGCCAGCAGCTCGGACAGGGCCCAGCCCCAGCATTTT. J is TRBJ1-5 and V is TRBV27; 8 bases agree with TRBD1. Per the germline V gene, CDR1 is MNHEY and CDR2 is SMNVEV (reference sequence). The CDR3 spans 13 residues. V shed 6 bases, J shed 7 bases, and the junction held 5 bases outside the gene matches.